This TCR beta chain was obtained from a study of CXCR3-negative and CXCR3-positive naive CD8 T cells. Findings and caveats of the study: Relative to CXCR3-negative naive cells, CXCR3-positive naive cells had more hydrophobic TRB CDR3s.

Remarks on this clonotype: The antigen is undetermined.

In triplicate, each CD8+ T cell subset was sorted at around 290,000 cells per replicate. The CDR3 totals 16 residues. In germline, CDR1 is MDHEN, CDR2 SYDVKM. The TRB libraries of cDNA were built by UMI-labeled 5' RACE. From the 5' RACE reads, TCRdb lists one entry per CDR3 protein and no DNA. Listed are 130,000 or so distinct CDR3 sequences; approximately 0.29% falls within the top ten. The sample taken for sequencing was naive CXCR3- CD8+ T cells from blood. Regarding subset: CD45RO-CCR7+CD27+CD95- naive CD8+ T cells lacking CXCR3 (TNR3-). This clonotype was sampled from a human donor in good health. Some clones in this sample may be carry-over from other donors' samples. This sequence joins TRBV28 and TRBJ2-1; TCRdb names TRBD1, which stays unverified in the absence of DNA. CDR3 loop: CASSQFTGFSYNEQFF.